This T cell receptor beta chain was captured in a study of blood T cells in healthy people across ages. Study results and caveats: Per-million-T-cell TCR beta diversity fell roughly linearly with age. Unsorted PBMCs prevented conclusive naive versus antigen-experienced comparison.

This clonotype was detected ten times or more. Its antigen is unidentified. A J-beta primer mix and a sample-barcoded 5' primer were used in a second PCR of roughly 7 to 12 cycles. TCRdb re-called the 5' RACE reads with MiXCR, one entry per CDR3 protein. In the table there are some 670,000 distinct CDR3 sequences, 40% to 65% of which are singletons. The CDR3 consists of 13 residues. Trimming cost V 6 bases and J 5 bases, with 13 bases left between them. Every sample yielded at least 7 million isolated PBMCs. Extraction of total RNA produced a minimum of 5 micrograms from each sample. V is TRBV12-3 or TRBV12-4 and J is TRBJ1-2; possible D gene TRBD1, 5 bases. This receptor was obtained from a woman aged 80 or over in good health. The specimen sequenced was blood. CDR3 protein: CASSTGLKYGYTF. The CDR3 coding sequence is TGTGCCAGCAGCACGGGACTGAAGTATGGCTACACCTTC.